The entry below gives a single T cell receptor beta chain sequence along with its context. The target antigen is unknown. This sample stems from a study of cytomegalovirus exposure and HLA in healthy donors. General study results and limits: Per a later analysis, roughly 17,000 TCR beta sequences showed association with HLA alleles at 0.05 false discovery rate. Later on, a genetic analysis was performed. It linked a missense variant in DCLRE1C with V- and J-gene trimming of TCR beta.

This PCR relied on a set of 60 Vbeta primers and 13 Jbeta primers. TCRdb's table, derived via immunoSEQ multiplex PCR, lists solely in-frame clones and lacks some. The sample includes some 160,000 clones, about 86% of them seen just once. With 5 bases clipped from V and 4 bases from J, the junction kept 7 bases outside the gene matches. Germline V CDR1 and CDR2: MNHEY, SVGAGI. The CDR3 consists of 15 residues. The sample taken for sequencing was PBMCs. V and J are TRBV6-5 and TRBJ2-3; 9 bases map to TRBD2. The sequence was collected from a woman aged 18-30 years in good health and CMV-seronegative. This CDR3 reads CASSKGLAVADTQYF. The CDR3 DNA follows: TGTGCCAGCAGTAAGGGACTAGCAGTTGCAGATACGCAGTATTTT.